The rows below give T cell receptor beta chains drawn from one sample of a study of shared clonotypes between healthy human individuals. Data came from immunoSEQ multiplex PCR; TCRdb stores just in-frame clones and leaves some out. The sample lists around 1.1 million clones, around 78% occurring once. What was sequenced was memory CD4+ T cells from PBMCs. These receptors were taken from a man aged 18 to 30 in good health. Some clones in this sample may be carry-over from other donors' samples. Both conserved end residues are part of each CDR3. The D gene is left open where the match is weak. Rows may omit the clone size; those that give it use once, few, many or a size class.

CDR3 protein: CASSLAGGNTYEQYF
CDR3 DNA: TGCGCCAGCAGCTTGGCTGGGGGAAATACCTACGAGCAGTACTTC
J gene: TRBJ2-7
D gene: NA
V gene: TRBV5-1
clone size: NA

CDR3 protein: CASVGGSGNTIYF
CDR3 DNA: TGTGCCAGCGTCGGGGGGTCCGGAAACACCATATATTTT
J gene: TRBJ1-3
D gene: NA
V gene: TRBV28
clone size: once

CDR3 protein: CASSQRTSGGDTQYF
CDR3 DNA: TGCGCCAGCAGTCAAAGGACTAGCGGGGGGGATACGCAGTATTTT
J gene: TRBJ2-3
D gene: TRBD2
V gene: TRBV5-1
clone size: NA

CDR3 protein: CASSITQGPYGYTF
CDR3 DNA: TGTGCCAGTAGTATTACACAGGGTCCCTATGGCTACACCTTC
J gene: TRBJ1-2
D gene: NA
V gene: TRBV19
clone size: NA

CDR3 protein: CASSVEWITDTQYF
CDR3 DNA: TGTGCCAGCAGCGTAGAGTGGATCACAGATACGCAGTATTTT
J gene: TRBJ2-3
D gene: NA
V gene: TRBV9
clone size: few

CDR3 protein: CASSTDRERFYEQYF
CDR3 DNA: TGTGCCAGTAGTACCGACAGGGAAAGATTCTACGAGCAGTACTTC
J gene: TRBJ2-7
D gene: TRBD1
V gene: TRBV19
clone size: NA

CDR3 protein: CASSPGTLNTEAFF
CDR3 DNA: TGTGCCAGCAGCCCCGGAACTCTTAACACTGAAGCTTTCTTT
J gene: TRBJ1-1
D gene: NA
V gene: TRBV5-5
clone size: NA

CDR3 protein: CAWSLGQAYQPQHF
CDR3 DNA: TGTGCCTGGAGTCTAGGGCAGGCATATCAGCCCCAGCATTTT
J gene: TRBJ1-5
D gene: NA
V gene: TRBV30
clone size: few

CDR3 protein: CASSPSGSTYEQYF
CDR3 DNA: TGTGCCAGCAGCCCTAGCGGGAGCACCTACGAGCAGTACTTC
J gene: TRBJ2-7
D gene: TRBD2
V gene: TRBV6-5
clone size: NA

CDR3 protein: CASSKTGSSYEQYF
CDR3 DNA: TGTGCCAGCAGTAAGACTGGGAGCTCCTACGAGCAGTACTTC
J gene: TRBJ2-7
D gene: NA
V gene: TRBV2
clone size: NA

CDR3 protein: CASSLVSRLLGEQYF
CDR3 DNA: TGCGCCAGCAGCTTGGTCTCCAGGTTGCTGGGCGAGCAGTACTTC
J gene: TRBJ2-7
D gene: NA
V gene: TRBV5-1
clone size: once

CDR3 protein: CAWSENSADTQYF
CDR3 DNA: TGTGCCTGGAGTGAGAATAGCGCAGATACGCAGTATTTT
J gene: TRBJ2-3
D gene: NA
V gene: TRBV30
clone size: NA

CDR3 protein: CASSPRQGYGYTF
CDR3 DNA: TGTGCCAGCAGCCCCCGACAGGGCTATGGCTACACCTTC
J gene: TRBJ1-2
D gene: TRBD1
V gene: TRBV11-2
clone size: NA

CDR3 protein: CASSRAPGELFF
CDR3 DNA: TGTGCCAGCAGCCGCGCCCCCGGGGAGCTGTTTTTT
J gene: TRBJ2-2
D gene: NA
V gene: TRBV7-3
clone size: NA

CDR3 protein: CATSRDDRVVGYNEQFF
CDR3 DNA: TGTGCCACCAGCAGAGATGATAGGGTTGTGGGCTACAATGAGCAGTTCTTC
J gene: TRBJ2-1
D gene: NA
V gene: TRBV15
clone size: NA

CDR3 protein: CASSPMTRLLNEQFF
CDR3 DNA: TGTGCCAGCAGCCCTATGACTAGGCTCCTCAATGAGCAGTTCTTC
J gene: TRBJ2-1
D gene: NA
V gene: TRBV9
clone size: NA

CDR3 protein: CSALAGAISEQYF
CDR3 DNA: TGCAGCGCACTAGCGGGAGCGATTTCCGAGCAGTACTTC
J gene: TRBJ2-7
D gene: TRBD2
V gene: TRBV29-1
clone size: NA

CDR3 protein: CASSLGQGRSGIYGYTF
CDR3 DNA: TGTGCCAGTAGTCTAGGACAGGGGAGGTCCGGAATATATGGCTACACCTTC
J gene: TRBJ1-2
D gene: TRBD1
V gene: TRBV19
clone size: once

CDR3 protein: CASSMNLRRAQGTDTQYF
CDR3 DNA: TGTGCCAGTAGTATGAACCTGCGAAGGGCACAGGGCACAGATACGCAGTATTTT
J gene: TRBJ2-3
D gene: NA
V gene: TRBV19
clone size: NA

CDR3 protein: CASSIPTSGRLNEQFF
CDR3 DNA: TGTGCCAGCAGCATACCTACTAGCGGGAGGCTTAATGAGCAGTTCTTC
J gene: TRBJ2-1
D gene: TRBD2
V gene: TRBV5-4
clone size: NA

CDR3 protein: CASSWLGGNGNEQYF
CDR3 DNA: TGTGCCAGCAGCTGGCTAGGAGGGAATGGGAACGAGCAGTACTTC
J gene: TRBJ2-7
D gene: NA
V gene: TRBV5-5
clone size: NA

CDR3 protein: CASSPRGGNEQFF
CDR3 DNA: TGTGCCAGCAGCCCTCGAGGGGGTAATGAGCAGTTCTTC
J gene: TRBJ2-1
D gene: NA
V gene: TRBV7-3
clone size: NA

CDR3 protein: CASSEGRRNTEAFF
CDR3 DNA: TGTGCCAGCAGTGAGGGCAGGAGGAACACTGAAGCTTTCTTT
J gene: TRBJ1-1
D gene: NA
V gene: TRBV2
clone size: NA

CDR3 protein: CSEGGSDYNEQFF
CDR3 DNA: TGCAGCGAGGGCGGGAGTGACTACAATGAGCAGTTCTTC
J gene: TRBJ2-1
D gene: TRBD2
V gene: TRBV29-1
clone size: NA

CDR3 protein: CASSFRAANEQFF
CDR3 DNA: TGTGCCAGCAGTTTTCGGGCAGCCAATGAGCAGTTCTTC
J gene: TRBJ2-1
D gene: NA
V gene: TRBV28
clone size: NA

CDR3 protein: CASSLVSDTIYF
CDR3 DNA: TGTGCCAGCAGCTTAGTTTCTGACACCATATATTTT
J gene: TRBJ1-3
D gene: NA
V gene: TRBV7-9
clone size: NA

CDR3 protein: CASSIRGPQAQPQHF
CDR3 DNA: TGTGCCAGTAGTATTAGGGGACCACAAGCTCAGCCCCAGCATTTT
J gene: TRBJ1-5
D gene: NA
V gene: TRBV19
clone size: NA

CDR3 protein: CASSPDSRRETRYF
CDR3 DNA: TGTGCCAGCAGCCCCGACTCGCGCCGGGAGACCCGGTACTTC
J gene: TRBJ2-5
D gene: NA
V gene: TRBV9
clone size: NA

CDR3 protein: CASSFRGLITDTQYF
CDR3 DNA: TGTGCCAGCAGCTTCAGGGGTCTTATCACAGATACGCAGTATTTT
J gene: TRBJ2-3
D gene: NA
V gene: TRBV5-6
clone size: NA

CDR3 protein: CASSAPGGRTEAFF
CDR3 DNA: TGTGCCAGTAGTGCCCCGGGGGGGAGAACTGAAGCTTTCTTT
J gene: TRBJ1-1
D gene: NA
V gene: TRBV19
clone size: NA

CDR3 protein: CASSLGQGNIQYF
CDR3 DNA: TGTGCCAGCAGCTTGGGCCAGGGAAACATTCAGTACTTC
J gene: TRBJ2-4
D gene: NA
V gene: TRBV5-8
clone size: NA

CDR3 protein: CASSDPGGADTQYF
CDR3 DNA: TGTGCCAGCAGTGATCCAGGGGGCGCAGATACGCAGTATTTT
J gene: TRBJ2-3
D gene: TRBD1
V gene: TRBV25-1
clone size: NA

CDR3 protein: CASSQDLSTGLSYEQYF
CDR3 DNA: TGCGCCAGCAGCCAAGACCTATCGACAGGGTTATCCTACGAGCAGTACTTC
J gene: TRBJ2-7
D gene: TRBD1
V gene: TRBV4-1
clone size: NA

CDR3 protein: CASSEMGGTEAFF
CDR3 DNA: TGTGCCAGCAGTGAAATGGGGGGCACTGAAGCTTTCTTT
J gene: TRBJ1-1
D gene: NA
V gene: TRBV6-1
clone size: NA

CDR3 protein: CSVDTGAGTRETQYF
CDR3 DNA: TGCAGCGTTGACACCGGAGCGGGGACTCGGGAGACCCAGTACTTC
J gene: TRBJ2-5
D gene: TRBD2
V gene: TRBV29-1
clone size: NA

CDR3 protein: CASSKRQGTGGYGYTF
CDR3 DNA: TGTGCCAGCAGTAAGCGGCAGGGGACAGGGGGATATGGCTACACCTTC
J gene: TRBJ1-2
D gene: TRBD1
V gene: TRBV27
clone size: NA

CDR3 protein: CASSGSDSYTEAFF
CDR3 DNA: TGTGCCAGCAGTGGGTCGGACAGCTACACTGAAGCTTTCTTT
J gene: TRBJ1-1
D gene: NA
V gene: TRBV25-1
clone size: NA

CDR3 protein: CAWTSGLAGPYEQYF
CDR3 DNA: TGTGCCTGGACCTCAGGACTAGCGGGTCCCTACGAGCAGTACTTC
J gene: TRBJ2-7
D gene: TRBD2
V gene: TRBV30
clone size: NA

CDR3 protein: CASSLGPVTDTQYF
CDR3 DNA: TGTGCCAGCAGCTTAGGCCCAGTCACAGATACGCAGTATTTT
J gene: TRBJ2-3
D gene: NA
V gene: TRBV11-2
clone size: NA